This T cell receptor beta chain was profiled in a study of blood T cell repertoires in COVID-19. Clones were sequenced by immunoSEQ multiplex PCR, and TCRdb holds only the in-frame ones, with some missing. The sample holds about 220,000 clones; about four fifths are singletons and the top ten take about 2.3%. The ends were cut back, 2 bases at V and 0 bases at J, with 21 bases in the middle. Germline V gives CDR1 SGHRS, CDR2 YFSETQ. The CDR3 loop spans 19 amino acids. Material: peripheral blood. The receptor was isolated from a middle-aged woman with active or convalescent COVID-19. This rearrangement joins TRBV5-1 to TRBJ2-1, with a possible D match to TRBD2 (6 bases). In DNA form, the CDR3 reads TGCGCCAGCAGCTTTGGCCCCACGCGGCAGACTAGCTCCTACAATGAGCAGTTCTTC. Translated, it gives CASSFGPTRQTSSYNEQFF.